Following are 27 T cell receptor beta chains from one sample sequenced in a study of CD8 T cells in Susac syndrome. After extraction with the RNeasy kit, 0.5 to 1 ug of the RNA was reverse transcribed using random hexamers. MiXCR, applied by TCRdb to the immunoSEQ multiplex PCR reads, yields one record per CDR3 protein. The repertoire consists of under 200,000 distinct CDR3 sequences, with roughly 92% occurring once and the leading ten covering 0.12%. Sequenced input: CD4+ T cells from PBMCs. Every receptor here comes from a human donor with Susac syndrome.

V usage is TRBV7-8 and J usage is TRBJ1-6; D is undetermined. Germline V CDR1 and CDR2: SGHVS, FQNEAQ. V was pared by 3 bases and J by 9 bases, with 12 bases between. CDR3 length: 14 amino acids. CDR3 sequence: CASSLSLPSSPLHF. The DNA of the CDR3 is TGTGCCAGCAGCTTGTCCCTGCCCAGTTCACCCCTCCACTTT. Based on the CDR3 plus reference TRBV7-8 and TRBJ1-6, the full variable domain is GAGVSQSPRYKVAKRGQDVALRCDPISGHVSLFWYQQALGQGPEFLTYFQNEAQLDKSGLPSDRFFAERPEGSVSTLKIQRTQQEDSAVYLCASSLSLPSSPLHFGNGTRLTVT.

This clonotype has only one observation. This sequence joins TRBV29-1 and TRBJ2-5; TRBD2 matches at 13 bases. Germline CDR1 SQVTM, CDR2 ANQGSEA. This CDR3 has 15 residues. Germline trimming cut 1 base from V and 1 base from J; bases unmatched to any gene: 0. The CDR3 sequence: CSVEGTSGGQETQYF. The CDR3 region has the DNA TGCAGCGTTGAAGGGACTAGCGGGGGCCAAGAGACCCAGTACTTC.

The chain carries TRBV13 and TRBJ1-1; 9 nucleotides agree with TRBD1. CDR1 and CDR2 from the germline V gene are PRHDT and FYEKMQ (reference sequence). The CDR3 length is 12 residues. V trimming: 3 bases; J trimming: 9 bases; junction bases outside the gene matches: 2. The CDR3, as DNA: TGTGCCAGCAGCTTGACAGGGGGGAAAGCTTTCTTT. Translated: CASSLTGGKAFF.

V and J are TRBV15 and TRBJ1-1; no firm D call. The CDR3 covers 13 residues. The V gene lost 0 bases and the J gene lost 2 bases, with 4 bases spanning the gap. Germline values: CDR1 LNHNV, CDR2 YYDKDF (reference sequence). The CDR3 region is CATSRDTNTEAFF. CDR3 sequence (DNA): TGTGCCACCAGCAGAGATACCAACACTGAAGCTTTCTTT.

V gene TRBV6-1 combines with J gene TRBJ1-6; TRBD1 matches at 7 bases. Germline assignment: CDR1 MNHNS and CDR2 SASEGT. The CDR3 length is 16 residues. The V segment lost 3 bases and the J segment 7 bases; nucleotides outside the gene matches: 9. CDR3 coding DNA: TGTGCCAGCAGTGAGAGGACAGGCATTGGCAATTCACCCCTCCACTTT. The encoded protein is CASSERTGIGNSPLHF.

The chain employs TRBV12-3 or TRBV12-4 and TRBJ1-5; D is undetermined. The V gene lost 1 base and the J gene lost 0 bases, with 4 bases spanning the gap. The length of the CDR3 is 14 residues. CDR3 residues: CASSLDHSNQPQHF. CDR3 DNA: TGTGCCAGCAGTTTAGACCATAGCAATCAGCCCCAGCATTTT.

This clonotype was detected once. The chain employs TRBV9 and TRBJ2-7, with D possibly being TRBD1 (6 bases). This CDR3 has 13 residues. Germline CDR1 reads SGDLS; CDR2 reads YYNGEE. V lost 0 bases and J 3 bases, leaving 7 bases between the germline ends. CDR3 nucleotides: TGTGCCAGCAGCGTAGAGGGGGACTACGAGCAGTACTTC. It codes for CASSVEGDYEQYF. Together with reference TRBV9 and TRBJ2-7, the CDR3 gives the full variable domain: DSGVTQTPKHLITATGQRVTLRCSPRSGDLSVYWYQQSLDQGLQFLIQYYNGEERAKGNILERFSAQQFPDLHSELNLSSLELGDSALYFCASSVEGDYEQYFGPGTRLTVT.

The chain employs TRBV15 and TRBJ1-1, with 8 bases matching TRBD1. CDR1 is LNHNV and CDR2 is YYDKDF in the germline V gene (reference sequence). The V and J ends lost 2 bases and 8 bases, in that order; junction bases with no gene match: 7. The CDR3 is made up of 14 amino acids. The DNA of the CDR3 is TGTGCCACCAGCAGAACTTGGGGACAGGCAGAAGCTTTCTTT. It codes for CATSRTWGQAEAFF.

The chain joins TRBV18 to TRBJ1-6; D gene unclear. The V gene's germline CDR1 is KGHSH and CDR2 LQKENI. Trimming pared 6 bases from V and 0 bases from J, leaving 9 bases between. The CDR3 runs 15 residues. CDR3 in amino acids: CASSWASSYNSPLHF. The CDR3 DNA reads TGTGCCAGCTCGTGGGCTAGCTCCTATAATTCACCCCTCCACTTT.

The CDR3: CASRDLSGVYEQYF. CDR3 DNA: TGTGCCAGCAGAGACCTCAGCGGGGTCTACGAGCAGTACTTC. The chain uses TRBV6-2 or TRBV6-3 and TRBJ2-7, with TRBD2 matching 7 bases. After removal of 6 bases from V and 3 bases from J, the junction contained 8 bases not matched to a gene. The CDR3 is made up of 14 amino acids. CDR1 is MNHEY and CDR2 is SVGEGT in the germline V gene.

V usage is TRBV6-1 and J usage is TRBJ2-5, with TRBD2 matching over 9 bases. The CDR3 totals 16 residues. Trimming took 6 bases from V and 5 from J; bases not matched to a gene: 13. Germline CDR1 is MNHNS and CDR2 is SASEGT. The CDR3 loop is CASRPGGGGAMETQYF. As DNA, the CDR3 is TGTGCCAGCAGGCCCGGGGGCGGGGGGGCCATGGAGACCCAGTACTTC.

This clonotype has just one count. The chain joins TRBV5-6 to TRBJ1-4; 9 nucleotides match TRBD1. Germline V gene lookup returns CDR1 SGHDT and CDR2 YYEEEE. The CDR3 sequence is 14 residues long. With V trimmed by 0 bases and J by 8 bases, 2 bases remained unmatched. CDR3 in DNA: TGTGCCAGCAGCTTGGGACAGGGGGACGAAAAACTGTTTTTT. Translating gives CASSLGQGDEKLFF.

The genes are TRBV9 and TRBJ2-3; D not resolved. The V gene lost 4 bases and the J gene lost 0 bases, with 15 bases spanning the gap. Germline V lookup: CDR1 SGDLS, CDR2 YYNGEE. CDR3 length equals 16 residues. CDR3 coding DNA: TGTGCCAGCAGCAACACTCGGCTCGTTAGCACAGATACGCAGTATTTT. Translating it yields CASSNTRLVSTDTQYF.

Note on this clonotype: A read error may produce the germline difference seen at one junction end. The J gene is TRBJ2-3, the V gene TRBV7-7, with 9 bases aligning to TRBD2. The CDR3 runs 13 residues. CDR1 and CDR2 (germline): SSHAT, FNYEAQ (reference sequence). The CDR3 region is CASSLAGADTQYF. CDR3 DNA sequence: TGTGCTAGCAGCTTAGCGGGAGCAGATACGCAGTATTTT.

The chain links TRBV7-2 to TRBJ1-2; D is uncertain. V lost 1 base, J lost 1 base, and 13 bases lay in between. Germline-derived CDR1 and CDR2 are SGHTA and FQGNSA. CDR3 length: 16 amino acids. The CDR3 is CASSLGVPTLNYGYTF. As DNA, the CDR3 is TGTGCCAGCAGCTTAGGGGTTCCCACACTTAACTATGGCTACACCTTC.

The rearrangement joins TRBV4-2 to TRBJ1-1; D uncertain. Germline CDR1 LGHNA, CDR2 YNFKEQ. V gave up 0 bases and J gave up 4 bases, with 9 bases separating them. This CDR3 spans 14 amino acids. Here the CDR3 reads CASSQDVSRTEAFF. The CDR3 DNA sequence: TGTGCCAGCAGCCAAGATGTTTCCCGCACTGAAGCTTTCTTT.

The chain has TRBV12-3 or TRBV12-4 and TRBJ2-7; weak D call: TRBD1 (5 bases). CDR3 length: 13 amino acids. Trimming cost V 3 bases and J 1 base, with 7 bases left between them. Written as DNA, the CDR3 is TGTGCCAGCAGTTTGGGGCTTTCCTACGAGCAGTACTTC. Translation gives CASSLGLSYEQYF.

CDR3 region: CSVRQGATDTQYF. CDR3 nucleotide sequence: TGCAGCGTTCGACAGGGGGCAACAGATACGCAGTATTTT. V usage is TRBV29-1 and J usage is TRBJ2-3, with 10 bases that match TRBD1. Germline lookup yields CDR1 SQVTM and CDR2 ANQGSEA. V lost 5 bases to trimming and J lost 3 bases; unmatched junction nucleotides: 2. CDR3 length: 13 amino acids.

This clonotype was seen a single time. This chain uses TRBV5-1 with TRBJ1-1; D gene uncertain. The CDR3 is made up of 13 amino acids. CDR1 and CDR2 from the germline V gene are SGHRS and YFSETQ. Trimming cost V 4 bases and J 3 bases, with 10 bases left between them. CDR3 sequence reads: CASSPVSDTEAFF. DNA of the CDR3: TGCGCCAGCAGCCCGGTGTCGGACACTGAAGCTTTCTTT.

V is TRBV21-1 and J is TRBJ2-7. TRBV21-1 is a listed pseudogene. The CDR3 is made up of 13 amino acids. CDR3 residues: CASSRRSSYEQYF. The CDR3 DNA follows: TGTGCCAGCAGCCGACGGAGCTCCTACGAGCAGTACTTC.

CDR3 bases: TGCAGTGCGCAACAGGGTGAAGCTTTCTTT. Its translation: CSAQQGEAFF. The rearrangement joins TRBV20-1 to TRBJ1-1; D might be TRBD1 (6 bases). V was pared by 6 bases and J by 7 bases, with 9 bases between. CDR1 is DFQATT and CDR2 is SNEGSKA in the germline V gene (reference sequence). This CDR3 spans 10 amino acids.

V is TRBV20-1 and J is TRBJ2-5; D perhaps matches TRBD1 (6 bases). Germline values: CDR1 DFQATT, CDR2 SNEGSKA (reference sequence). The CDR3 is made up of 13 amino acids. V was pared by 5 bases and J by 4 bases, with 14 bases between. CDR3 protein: CSAEEQGRETQYF. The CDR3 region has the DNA TGCAGTGCTGAGGAACAGGGAAGAGAGACCCAGTACTTC.

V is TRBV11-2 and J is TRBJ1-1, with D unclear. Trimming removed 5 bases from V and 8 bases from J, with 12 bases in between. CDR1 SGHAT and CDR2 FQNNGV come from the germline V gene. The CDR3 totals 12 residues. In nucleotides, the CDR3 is TGTGCCAGCAGCGCCGTATGGGGAGAAGCTTTCTTT. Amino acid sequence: CASSAVWGEAFF.

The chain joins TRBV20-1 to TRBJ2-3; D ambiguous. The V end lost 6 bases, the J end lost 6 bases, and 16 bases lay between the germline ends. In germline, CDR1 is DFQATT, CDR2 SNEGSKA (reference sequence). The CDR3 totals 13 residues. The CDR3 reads CSATDIVPDTQYF. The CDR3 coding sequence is TGCAGTGCCACAGACATCGTCCCTGATACGCAGTATTTT.

The CDR3 nucleotides are TGCAGTGCTAGAGATCTCTCTGGGATTGGGAACTATGGCTACACCTTC. Translated: CSARDLSGIGNYGYTF. The rearrangement links TRBV20-1 to TRBJ1-2; D is uncertain. The CDR3 spans 16 residues. Germline V gene sequence: CDR1 DFQATT, CDR2 SNEGSKA (reference sequence). V gave up 0 bases and J gave up 2 bases, with 16 bases separating them.

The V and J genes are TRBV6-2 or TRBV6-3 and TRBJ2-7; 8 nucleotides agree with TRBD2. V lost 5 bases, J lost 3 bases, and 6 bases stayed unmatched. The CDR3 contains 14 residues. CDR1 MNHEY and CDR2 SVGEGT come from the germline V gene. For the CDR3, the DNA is TGTGCCAGCAGTGACCCGGCGGGGGGCTACGAGCAGTACTTC. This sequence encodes CASSDPAGGYEQYF.

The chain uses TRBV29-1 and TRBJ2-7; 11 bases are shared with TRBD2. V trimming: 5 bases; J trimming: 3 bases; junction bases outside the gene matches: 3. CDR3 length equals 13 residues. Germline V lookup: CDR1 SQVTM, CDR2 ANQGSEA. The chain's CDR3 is CSVHSGGDYEQYF. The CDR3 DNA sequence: TGCAGCGTTCATAGCGGGGGGGACTACGAGCAGTACTTC.